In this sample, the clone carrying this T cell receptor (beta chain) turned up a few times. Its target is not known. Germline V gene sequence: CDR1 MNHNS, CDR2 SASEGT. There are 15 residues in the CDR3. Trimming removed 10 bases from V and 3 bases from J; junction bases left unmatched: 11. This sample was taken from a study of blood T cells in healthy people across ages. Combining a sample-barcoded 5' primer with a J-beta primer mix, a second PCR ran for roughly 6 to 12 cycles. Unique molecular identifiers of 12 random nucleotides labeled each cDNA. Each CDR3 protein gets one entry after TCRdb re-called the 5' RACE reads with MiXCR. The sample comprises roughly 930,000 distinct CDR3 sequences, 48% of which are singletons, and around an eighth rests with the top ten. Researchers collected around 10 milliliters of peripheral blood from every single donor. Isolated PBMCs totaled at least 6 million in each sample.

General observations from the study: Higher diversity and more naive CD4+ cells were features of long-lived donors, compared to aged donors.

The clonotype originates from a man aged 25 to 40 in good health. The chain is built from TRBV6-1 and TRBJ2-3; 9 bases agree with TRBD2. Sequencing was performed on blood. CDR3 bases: TGTGCCACCTTCCGACTAGCGGCTCTGACAGATACGCAGTATTTT. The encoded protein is CATFRLAALTDTQYF.